This is a list of T cell receptor beta chains from one sample in a study of Ad26.COV2.S vaccination and SARS-CoV-2 variants. Method: immunoSEQ multiplex PCR; TCRdb's copy keeps in-frame clones and lacks some. The sample contains 350,000 to 600,000 clones, roughly nine tenths of which appear only once. The sequenced sample was peripheral blood, obtained in a trial of Ad26.COV2.S vaccine versus placebo. The receptors were sampled from a person between 18 and 59 years old who received the Ad26.COV2.S COVID-19 vaccine or a placebo. The CDR3 runs from the conserved cysteine through the conserved F or W. A D gene is named only where the DNA matches it firmly. The size of a clone is reported for some rows only, either as once, few or many, or as a class for expanded clones.

-	TRBJ1-4	-	TRBV5-8	TGTGCCAGCAGCTCGGGATATGCAACTAATGAAAAACTGTTTTTT	CASSSGYATNEKLFF
TRBD2	TRBJ2-5	-	TRBV6-1	TGTGCCAGCAGTGAAGTAACTAGCGGGGGCGCAGAGCAAGAGACCCAGTACTTC	CASSEVTSGGAEQETQYF
-	TRBJ1-5	once	TRBV27	TGTGCCAGCAAACCCGGACAGAGCAATCAGCCCCAGCATTTT	CASKPGQSNQPQHF
TRBD1	TRBJ1-5	-	TRBV7-8	TGTGCCAGCAGCTTAAAAACCACCGGGACAGGTAATCAGCCCCAGCATTTT	CASSLKTTGTGNQPQHF
-	TRBJ1-5	-	TRBV5-5	TGTGCCAGCAGCTTGGTCTTGACGGAAAATCAGCCCCAGCATTTT	CASSLVLTENQPQHF
-	TRBJ1-1	-	TRBV7-9	TGTGCCAGCAGCTCCTTGGACAAGAACACTGAAGCTTTCTTT	CASSSLDKNTEAFF
-	TRBJ1-3	-	TRBV28	TGTGCCAGCAGTTTTGGCTCTGGAAACACCATATATTTT	CASSFGSGNTIYF
-	TRBJ1-3	once	TRBV12-3/TRBV12-4	TGTGCCAGCAGTTTTTCCGGGACGTTATATTTT	CASSFSGTLYF
-	TRBJ1-2	-	TRBV10-3	TGTGCCATCAGAGGGGGGCTGCCTTCTAACTATGGCTACACCTTC	CAIRGGLPSNYGYTF
-	TRBJ1-2	-	TRBV5-4	TGTGCCAGCAGCTTGGACAGGAAAGTCGGCTACACCTTC	CASSLDRKVGYTF
-	TRBJ2-3	-	TRBV2	TGTGCCAGCAGGGGTACAGGGTTTCGACTGGATACGCAGTATTTT	CASRGTGFRLDTQYF
-	TRBJ1-3	-	TRBV27	TGTGCCAGCAAAGACTACTCTGGAAACACCATATATTTT	CASKDYSGNTIYF
-	TRBJ2-7	-	TRBV28	TGTGCCAGCAGCCTTTCCGCCTCCTACGAGCAGTACTTC	CASSLSASYEQYF
-	TRBJ1-5	-	TRBV7-9	TGTGCCAGCAGCCATTTCCCGGGCTACGATCAGCCCCAGCATTTT	CASSHFPGYDQPQHF
-	TRBJ1-5	few	TRBV3-1/TRBV3-2	TGTGCCAGCAGCCAAGGTTCCGGAACCAACAATCAGCCCCAGCATTTT	CASSQGSGTNNQPQHF
TRBD1	TRBJ2-7	few	TRBV15	TGTGCCACGAAACCCGGGACAGGGCTCCCCTACGAGCAGTACTTC	CATKPGTGLPYEQYF
-	TRBJ2-2	-	TRBV5-1	TGCGCCAGCAGCTACTTAAACACCGGGGAGCTGTTTTTT	CASSYLNTGELFF
TRBD1	TRBJ1-1	-	TRBV27	TGTGCCAGCAGTGTCGATCGGACAGGGGGCCCTGAAGCTTTCTTT	CASSVDRTGGPEAFF
-	TRBJ2-5	-	TRBV5-8	TGTGCCAGCAGACCCTGGGGGGACGAGACCCAGTACTTC	CASRPWGDETQYF
-	TRBJ2-3	-	TRBV11-2	TGTGCCAGCAGCTTGGGGGGGGCGCCTCCCACAGATACGCAGTATTTT	CASSLGGAPPTDTQYF
-	TRBJ1-2	-	TRBV5-4	TGTGCCAGCAGCTTGGGGAAGTTCGGCGGCTACACCTTC	CASSLGKFGGYTF
-	TRBJ1-6	-	TRBV4-3	TGCGCCAGCAGCCAAGTAGGGGACTATAATTCACCCCTCCACTTT	CASSQVGDYNSPLHF
-	TRBJ2-3	-	TRBV6-4	TGTGCCAGCAGTGACGGCCAGGGGAGCACAGATACGCAGTATTTT	CASSDGQGSTDTQYF
TRBD1	TRBJ2-7	-	TRBV29-1	TGCAGCGTTGGGAAGACAGGGGGCAGGGGTGAGCAGTACTTC	CSVGKTGGRGEQYF
-	TRBJ1-1	-	TRBV29-1	TGCAGCGTGAAACAGGGGAACACTGAAGCTTTCTTT	CSVKQGNTEAFF
-	TRBJ2-7	-	TRBV24-1	TGTGCCACCAGTGATTCCGGGGACACGTATGACTTC	CATSDSGDTYDF
TRBD1	TRBJ1-1	-	TRBV2	TGTGCCAGCAGGGCGGGACAGGCCACTGAAGCTTTCTTT	CASRAGQATEAFF
-	TRBJ2-3	-	TRBV7-2	TGTGCCAGCAGCTTAGCTTTAGGTACGCAGTATTTT	CASSLALGTQYF
-	TRBJ1-5	-	TRBV6-6	TGTGCCAGCACCAGAGATGGCAGCAATCAGCCCCAGCATTTT	CASTRDGSNQPQHF
-	TRBJ1-2	-	TRBV6-2/TRBV6-3	TGTGCCAGCAGCTCCTCCAGCTTTGGCAACTATGGCTACACCTTC	CASSSSSFGNYGYTF
TRBD1	TRBJ1-4	-	TRBV18	TGTGCCAGCTCACCACCGGGAACAGGGGGCGAAAAACTGTTTTTT	CASSPPGTGGEKLFF
TRBD2	TRBJ2-5	once	TRBV16	TGTGCCAGCAGCCCCGGGACTATAGAGACCCAGTACTTC	CASSPGTIETQYF
-	TRBJ1-3	-	TRBV19	TGTGCCAGTAGTATAGGGCGGACCTTGGATCCATTT	CASSIGRTLDPF
TRBD2	TRBJ2-1	-	TRBV5-4	TGTGCCAGCAGCTTGCGCGGGAGATACCCCTACAATGAGCAGTTCTTC	CASSLRGRYPYNEQFF
-	TRBJ2-5	-	TRBV2	TGTGCCAGCGCAGCCTGGGAGACCCAGTACTTC	CASAAWETQYF
-	TRBJ2-7	-	TRBV27	TGTGCCAGCAGTTCCGGGCCCCTCGGCGAGCAGTACTTC	CASSSGPLGEQYF
-	TRBJ2-5	-	TRBV20-1	TGCAGTGCTAGCTCGAGTTCGGACCAGTACTTC	CSASSSSDQYF
TRBD2	TRBJ2-2	-	TRBV19	TGTGCCAGTAGTTTGGAACGACTAGCGGAACGTTTTACGAACACCGGGGAGCTGTTTTTT	CASSLERLAERFTNTGELFF
TRBD2	TRBJ2-1	-	TRBV19	TGTGCCAGTAGGATCGGTCGGGGGGGGCCGTTGGACTCCTACAATGAGCAGTTCTTC	CASRIGRGGPLDSYNEQFF
-	TRBJ2-7	-	TRBV5-1	TGCGCCAGCAGCTTGGAGGCTAGTCTCTACGAGCAGTACTTC	CASSLEASLYEQYF
-	TRBJ1-6	-	TRBV6-6	TGTGCCAGCAGTCGAAATAATTCACCCCTCCACTTT	CASSRNNSPLHF